This TCR beta chain comes out of a study of OX40 agonist ivuxolimab in advanced cancers. Between the trimmed V and J ends, which lost 4 bases and 7 bases, there was a span of 19 bases. Looked up from germline, CDR1 is MNHEY and CDR2 is SMNVEV (reference sequence). This CDR3 comprises 16 residues. Some clones are missing from TCRdb's copy, which holds only in-frame ones; the method was immunoSEQ multiplex PCR. The profile covers tens of thousands of clones, with roughly 80% appearing a single time and approximately 20% taken by the ten largest. The clonotype was recovered from an adult with an advanced solid tumor such as melanoma, head and neck, liver or kidney cancer. The J gene is TRBJ2-2, the V gene TRBV27; TRBD1 might be the D (6 bases). The sequenced sample was CD4+ or CD8+ T cells sorted from blood, obtained in a trial of the OX40 agonist ivuxolimab. CDR3: CASSSNSYREYGELFF. As DNA, the CDR3 is TGTGCCAGCAGTTCCAATTCGTACAGGGAATACGGGGAGCTGTTTTTT.